Sequencing of this T cell receptor beta chain was carried out in a study of T cells in Graves' hyperthyroidism and ophthalmopathy. Aged 18 to 65, the patients had hyperthyroidism that was newly diagnosed and had lasted under 2 months. Uncontrolled infection, other autoimmune disease, pregnancy or lactation disqualified patients from enrolment. The CDR3 covers 16 residues. The V and J ends lost 1 base and 7 bases, in that order; junction bases with no gene match: 7. In germline, CDR1 is LGHNT, CDR2 FRNRAP. Using RNA transcripts as the source, TCR beta CDR3 regions were amplified. HTBI primers were used for first-round RT-PCR of the TCR CDR3. In TCRdb, the multiplex PCR reads were re-called with MiXCR into one record per CDR3 protein. The sample has a few hundred thousand distinct CDR3 sequences, about 15% seen once.

This chain joins TRBV12-5 and TRBJ1-5; 10 bases line up with TRBD1. Sequenced material: blood. This clonotype was sampled from a woman in her twenties or thirties with Graves' hyperthyroidism. DNA of the CDR3: TGTGCTAGTGGTTTGGCGACAGGGGGCGCGGGGCAGCCCCAGCATTTT. Its protein product is CASGLATGGAGQPQHF.